The present T cell receptor beta chain was sequenced within a study of blood T cell repertoires in COVID-19. Turning to the study itself: Italy, Spain and the United States were the sources of the convalescent and acute COVID-19 samples.

Only in-frame clones appear in the TCRdb table, and some are missing; sequencing was by immunoSEQ multiplex PCR. The sample shows around 200,000 clones, approximately 83% of them seen only once. Germline V CDR1 and CDR2: SGHRS, YFSETQ. V shed 0 bases and J 5 bases; nucleotides not matched to a gene: 10. The CDR3 spans 16 residues. Material for sequencing was peripheral blood. This receptor was taken from a woman in her twenties or thirties with COVID-19, enrolled during active disease. The chain links TRBV5-1 to TRBJ1-1; 7 nucleotides match TRBD1. CDR3 sequence: CASSLVTGDVDTEAFF. CDR3 nucleotides: TGCGCCAGCAGCTTGGTAACAGGGGACGTCGATACTGAAGCTTTCTTT.